These 2 T cell receptor beta chains were sequenced from one sample in a study of T cells in Graves' hyperthyroidism and ophthalmopathy. There were TCR beta CDR3 regions amplified from RNA transcripts. HTBI primers drove first-round RT-PCR of the TCR CDR3. TCRdb independently ran MiXCR on the multiplex PCR reads; one entry per CDR3 protein. The sample includes some 560,000 distinct CDR3 sequences, less than 15% of them seen just once. Sequenced input: blood. These receptors all stem from a middle-aged woman with Graves' hyperthyroidism.

A note on this clonotype: A much larger clone lies one base from this, so it may be a read error. The chain recombines TRBV27 with TRBJ2-7, with TRBD2 matching over 7 bases. The J call may not be correct, given that the DNA end is closer to TRBJ2-1. Germline V lookup: CDR1 MNHEY, CDR2 SMNVEV (reference sequence). This CDR3 has 16 amino acids. As DNA, the CDR3 is TGTGCCAGCAGTCGTCTCAGCGGGGCGAGCTCCTACGAGCAGTTCTTC. This encodes CASSRLSGASSYEQFF.

This chain joins TRBV6-1 and TRBJ2-7; 7 bases are shared with TRBD2. Trimming cost V 5 bases and J 7 bases; bases outside gene matches: 14. The CDR3 length is 15 residues. CDR1 is MNHNS and CDR2 is SASEGT in the germline V gene. The CDR3 is CASSLSGTTATEQYF. CDR3 DNA: TGTGCCAGCAGTCTCTCCGGGACTACGGCTACGGAGCAGTACTTC.